This TCR beta chain comes out of a study of blood T cell repertoires in COVID-19. Study-level information: The samples span acute and convalescent COVID-19 from the United States, Italy and Spain. Sources were T cells, B-cell-depleted T cells, or PBMCs; the material itself was cDNA or gDNA.

Methods used by the authors: Using reference gene primer amplification, nucleated cell counts were estimated. Profiling relied on immunoSEQ multiplex PCR, and the TCRdb table lists in-frame clones only, not all of them. The V and J calls and clone size come from that table; D and trimming were worked out from the DNA. The sample lists fewer than 700,000 clones; about 89% were seen once. The CDR3 loop spans 15 amino acids. J lost 6 bases, V lost 6 bases, and 9 bases had no gene match. The germline gives CDR1 MNHEY, CDR2 SMNVEV (reference sequence). V is TRBV27 and J is TRBJ1-5, with 9 bases that match TRBD1. Sequencing input: peripheral blood. This receptor was identified in a woman aged 45-65 years with COVID-19, enrolled during active disease. The CDR3 loop is CASRSGQGMSQPQHF. The CDR3 DNA reads as TGTGCCAGCAGATCAGGACAGGGGATGAGTCAGCCCCAGCATTTT.